The 25 T cell receptor beta chains presented below share a single source sample, sequenced in a study of blood T cell repertoires in COVID-19. Produced via immunoSEQ multiplex PCR; TCRdb's table is partial and in-frame only. This sample has 170,000 or so clones; under 85% occur once, and the top ten carry 6% to 8.5%. The sequencing sample was made of peripheral blood. These TCRs come from a woman in her seventies with COVID-19, enrolled during active disease.

This chain joins TRBV7-2 and TRBJ1-1; unclear D gene. This CDR3 contains 15 residues. CDR1 and CDR2 (germline): SGHTA, FQGNSA. The V gene lost 5 bases and the J gene lost 4 bases, with 17 bases spanning the gap. CDR3 sequence: CASSLGSRVGTEAFF. DNA of the CDR3: TGTGCCAGCAGCCTTGGGTCACGGGTGGGCACTGAAGCTTTCTTT.

The rearrangement links TRBV12-5 to TRBJ1-2; maybe TRBD1 (6 bases). Germline CDR1 and CDR2: LGHNT and FRNRAP. V lost 2 bases and J 8 bases, leaving 12 bases between the germline ends. CDR3 size: 13 residues. The CDR3 coding sequence is TGTGCTAGTGGTTTGTCTGGGGGCAGCGGCTACACCTTC. Encoded protein: CASGLSGGSGYTF.

This clone has a handful of counts. The chain carries TRBV19 and TRBJ1-6, with D perhaps TRBD1 (5 bases). Germline lookup yields CDR1 LNHDA and CDR2 SQIVND (reference sequence). The length of the CDR3 is 14 residues. Between the trimmed V and J ends, which lost 7 bases and 5 bases, there was a span of 12 bases. The CDR3 DNA reads TGTGCCAGTACTCAGGGAACCCATAATTCACCCCTCCACTTT. Protein product: CASTQGTHNSPLHF. Combining the CDR3 with reference TRBV19 and TRBJ1-6 gives the whole variable domain DGGITQSPKYLFRKEGQNVTLSCEQNLNHDAMYWYRQDPGQGLRLIYYSQIVNDFQKGDIAEGYSVSREKKESFPLTVTSAQKNPTAFYLCASTQGTHNSPLHFGNGTRLTVT.

This clone was seen just once. This rearrangement joins TRBV5-4 to TRBJ2-1; D is undetermined. Trimming removed 0 bases at V and 3 bases at J, with 10 bases between. CDR1 is SGHNT, CDR2 YYREEE, per germline (reference sequence). The CDR3 runs to 15 residues. CDR3 in DNA: TGTGCCAGCAGCTTGGACGCCACAGACTACAATGAGCAGTTCTTC. Its protein is CASSLDATDYNEQFF.

The chain joins TRBV19 to TRBJ1-4; 7 bases line up with TRBD1. The CDR3 consists of 16 residues. Germline trimming cut 1 base from V and 6 bases from J; bases unmatched to any gene: 8. Germline V lookup: CDR1 LNHDA, CDR2 SQIVND (reference sequence). This CDR3 is CASSIGGTESHEKLFF. DNA for the CDR3: TGTGCCAGTAGTATAGGAGGGACAGAATCCCATGAAAAACTGTTTTTT. Full variable domain (rest looked up from reference TRBV19 and TRBJ1-4): DGGITQSPKYLFRKEGQNVTLSCEQNLNHDAMYWYRQDPGQGLRLIYYSQIVNDFQKGDIAEGYSVSREKKESFPLTVTSAQKNPTAFYLCASSIGGTESHEKLFFGSGTQLSVL.

In its sample, this clone was seen a few times. Germline and junction disagree at one end, which may indicate a read error. The CDR3 region has the DNA TGTGCCAGCAGTTTAGATGGGACAGGACGGGGATGGGCCTTT. This encodes CASSLDGTGRGWAF. The genes are TRBV28 and TRBJ1-3; 8 nucleotides align to TRBD1. The CDR3 is made up of 14 amino acids. Looked up from germline, CDR1 is MDHEN and CDR2 is SYDVKM.

This sequence joins TRBV29-1 and TRBJ2-7; 7 bases fit TRBD2. The CDR3 covers 11 residues. CDR1 and CDR2 from the germline V gene are SQVTM and ANQGSEA. Trimming removed 3 bases from V and 10 bases from J; junction bases left unmatched: 6. CDR3 coding DNA: TGCAGCGTTGAGAGAGCGGGGCTCCAGTACTTC. It encodes CSVERAGLQYF.

The chain links TRBV7-2 to TRBJ2-4; the D gene is possibly TRBD2 (6 bases). V dropped 5 bases and J dropped 0 bases, with 14 bases sitting between them. The CDR3 extends over 16 amino acids. The germline gives CDR1 SGHTA, CDR2 FQGNSA. CDR3 nucleotides: TGTGCCAGCAGCCACGCGGGACTCCTAGCCAAAAACATTCAGTACTTC. Translation gives CASSHAGLLAKNIQYF.

CDR3 loop: CASSQDRGVDEQYF. The CDR3 bases are TGTGCCAGCAGCCAGGACAGGGGCGTGGACGAGCAGTACTTC. The chain uses TRBV2 and TRBJ2-7, with 9 bases that match TRBD1. V shed 6 bases, J shed 5 bases, and the junction held 8 bases outside the gene matches. The CDR3 is 14 amino acids. Looked up from germline, CDR1 is SNHLY and CDR2 is FYNNEI.

CDR3 in DNA: TGTGCCAGCAGCTTGTCGGAGGGGTTGGGCTACACCTTC. It codes for CASSLSEGLGYTF. The chain employs TRBV5-8 and TRBJ1-2; tentatively, D is TRBD1 (5 bases). Germline V gene lookup returns CDR1 SGHTS and CDR2 YDEGEE. Trimming cost V 1 base and J 8 bases, with 12 bases left between them. CDR3 length equals 13 residues.

The chain links TRBV3-1 (or the pseudogene TRBV3-2) to TRBJ2-2, with TRBD1 matching 7 bases. J was trimmed by 5 bases and V by 4 bases; bases with no gene match: 4. The CDR3 is 14 amino acids. Per the germline V gene, CDR1 is LGHDT and CDR2 is YNNKEL (reference sequence). DNA of the CDR3: TGTGCCAGCAGCCTACAGGGGAATACCGGGGAGCTGTTTTTT. It translates to CASSLQGNTGELFF.

This CDR3 is CSVEDWGRGTGELFF. The CDR3, as DNA: TGCAGCGTTGAAGATTGGGGGCGCGGGACCGGGGAGCTGTTTTTT. This chain joins TRBV29-1 and TRBJ2-2; possibly TRBD1 for D (6 bases). The ends were cut back, 0 bases at V and 5 bases at J, with 13 bases in the middle. This CDR3 comprises 15 residues. Germline V gene data show CDR1 as SQVTM and CDR2 as ANQGSEA.

This sequence joins TRBV7-2 and TRBJ2-2; TRBD2 might be the D (6 bases). This CDR3 is built from 15 residues. CDR1 SGHTA and CDR2 FQGNSA come from the germline V gene. Trimming shortened V by 5 bases and J by 5 bases, and 15 bases separated the two germline ends. CDR3 region: CASSPRDSRTGELFF. CDR3 in DNA: TGTGCCAGCAGCCCCCGGGACTCAAGGACCGGGGAGCTGTTTTTT.

This clone has only a few counts. The V gene is TRBV30, the J gene TRBJ2-3, with unresolved D. V lost 1 base, J lost 2 bases, and 22 bases lay in between. This CDR3 comprises 18 residues. Germline lookup yields CDR1 GTSNPN and CDR2 SVGIG (reference sequence). CDR3 in amino acids: CAWSAKNRVIAVTDTQYF. The CDR3 DNA follows: TGTGCCTGGAGTGCTAAGAACCGGGTAATCGCGGTCACAGATACGCAGTATTTT.

The chain has TRBV2 and TRBJ1-6; no reliable D call. The CDR3 runs to 12 residues. V was cut by 10 bases and J by 5 bases, with 9 bases left in between. Germline CDR1 reads SNHLY; CDR2 reads FYNNEI. As DNA, the CDR3 is TGTGCCACTCGCCGGGATAATTCACCCCTCCACTTT. It yields the protein CATRRDNSPLHF.

This clone has just a few counts. V gene TRBV29-1 combines with J gene TRBJ2-3; the D is unclear. Looked up from germline, CDR1 is SQVTM and CDR2 is ANQGSEA. The CDR3 runs to 12 residues. Trimming took off 1 base at V and 4 bases at J, with 6 bases between the two ends. The CDR3 loop reads CSVEVTSDTQYF. The CDR3 bases are TGCAGCGTTGAAGTCACATCAGATACGCAGTATTTT.

The chain uses TRBV7-2 and TRBJ2-7; 7 nucleotides align to TRBD2. After removal of 0 bases from V and 1 base from J, the junction contained 6 bases not matched to a gene. CDR1 and CDR2 (germline): SGHTA, FQGNSA. The CDR3 runs to 16 residues. CDR3 sequence (DNA): TGTGCCAGCAGCTTAGCGCGTGCTAGCGGTTCCTACGAGCAGTACTTC. Translation: CASSLARASGSYEQYF.

Remarks on this clone: Sequence at one end of the junction differs from germline and may be a read error. The chain recombines TRBV7-2 with TRBJ2-1; 10 nucleotides agree with TRBD2. This CDR3 has 15 amino acids. Germline-derived CDR1 and CDR2 are SGHTA and FQGNSA. In DNA form, the CDR3 reads TGTGCCAGCAGCGTAGCGGGAGGCTCCTACAATGAGCAGTTCTTC. Its protein is CASSVAGGSYNEQFF.

This clone was seen ten or more times. V and J are TRBV2 and TRBJ1-4; a weak D match, TRBD1 (5 bases). V lost 6 bases and J 8 bases, leaving 13 bases between the germline ends. This CDR3 spans 13 amino acids. Per germline, CDR1 SNHLY and CDR2 FYNNEI. The CDR3 loop is CASRQGPGEKLFF. The CDR3 nucleotides are TGTGCCAGCAGGCAGGGCCCCGGGGAAAAACTGTTTTTT.

The chain couples TRBV19 to TRBJ2-1; 7 bases align to TRBD2. Per the germline V gene, CDR1 is LNHDA and CDR2 is SQIVND (reference sequence). This CDR3 contains 14 residues. The junction had 3 bases not matched to a gene; V was cut back by 4 bases and J by 3 bases. CDR3 in amino acids: CASSTGGFYNEQFF. CDR3 DNA sequence: TGTGCCAGTAGTACGGGGGGTTTCTACAATGAGCAGTTCTTC.

The V and J genes are TRBV7-2 and TRBJ2-7, with 7 bases matching TRBD2. Per the germline V gene, CDR1 is SGHTA and CDR2 is FQGNSA. This CDR3 region has 15 residues. The junction had 9 bases not matched to a gene; V was cut back by 7 bases and J by 0 bases. CDR3 coding DNA: TGTGCCAGCACTCTAGGAGGCGGGAGCTCCTACGAGCAGTACTTC. Amino acid sequence: CASTLGGGSSYEQYF.

This chain links TRBV28 with TRBJ2-3, with 14 positions matching TRBD2. The germline gives CDR1 MDHEN, CDR2 SYDVKM. This CDR3 has 16 amino acids. Trimming at V came to 6 bases and at J to 3 bases, leaving 5 bases not matched to a gene. The CDR3 loop is CASSRTSGRPTDTQYF. CDR3 nucleotide sequence: TGTGCCAGCAGCCGGACTAGCGGGAGGCCGACAGATACGCAGTATTTT.

The chain couples TRBV19 to TRBJ2-3; perhaps TRBD2 as D (5 bases). In germline, CDR1 is LNHDA, CDR2 SQIVND (reference sequence). Trimming removed 2 bases at V and 6 bases at J, with 15 bases between. The CDR3 sequence is 15 residues long. This chain's CDR3 is CASSIFLAGYDTQYF. The CDR3 nucleotides are TGTGCCAGTAGTATATTCCTAGCCGGATACGATACGCAGTATTTT.

V gene TRBV7-9 combines with J gene TRBJ1-2, with D possibly TRBD1 on 5 matching bases. Trimming stripped 5 bases from V and 8 bases from J, with 15 bases between. Germline CDR1 is SEHNR and CDR2 is FQNEAQ (reference sequence). The CDR3 contains 13 residues. Here the CDR3 DNA reads TGTGCCAGCAGCAAAGGGGTCCAGGGAGGCTACACCTTC. Amino acids: CASSKGVQGGYTF.

The chain combines TRBV9 with TRBJ2-5, with D tentatively TRBD1 (5 bases). The CDR3 is 15 residues long. V was cut by 3 bases and J by 5 bases, with 17 bases left in between. Per the germline V gene, CDR1 is SGDLS and CDR2 is YYNGEE. The CDR3 sequence: CASSAPGDPGETQYF. The CDR3 bases are TGTGCCAGCAGCGCCCCGGGCGACCCAGGGGAGACCCAGTACTTC.